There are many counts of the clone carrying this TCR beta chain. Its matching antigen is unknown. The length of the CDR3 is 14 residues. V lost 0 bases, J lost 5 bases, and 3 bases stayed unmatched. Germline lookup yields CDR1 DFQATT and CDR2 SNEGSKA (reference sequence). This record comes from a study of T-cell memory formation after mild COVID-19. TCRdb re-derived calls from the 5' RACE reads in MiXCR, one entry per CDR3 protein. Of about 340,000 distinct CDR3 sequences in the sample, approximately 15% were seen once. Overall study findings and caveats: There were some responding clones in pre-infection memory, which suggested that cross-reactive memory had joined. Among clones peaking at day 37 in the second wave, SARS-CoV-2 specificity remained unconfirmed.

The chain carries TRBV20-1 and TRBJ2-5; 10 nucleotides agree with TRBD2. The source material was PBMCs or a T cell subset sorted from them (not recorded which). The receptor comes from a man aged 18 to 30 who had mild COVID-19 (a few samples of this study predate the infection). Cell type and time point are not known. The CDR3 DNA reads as TGCAGTGCTAGAGAGGGGACTAGCGAGGAGACCCAGTACTTC. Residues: CSAREGTSEETQYF.